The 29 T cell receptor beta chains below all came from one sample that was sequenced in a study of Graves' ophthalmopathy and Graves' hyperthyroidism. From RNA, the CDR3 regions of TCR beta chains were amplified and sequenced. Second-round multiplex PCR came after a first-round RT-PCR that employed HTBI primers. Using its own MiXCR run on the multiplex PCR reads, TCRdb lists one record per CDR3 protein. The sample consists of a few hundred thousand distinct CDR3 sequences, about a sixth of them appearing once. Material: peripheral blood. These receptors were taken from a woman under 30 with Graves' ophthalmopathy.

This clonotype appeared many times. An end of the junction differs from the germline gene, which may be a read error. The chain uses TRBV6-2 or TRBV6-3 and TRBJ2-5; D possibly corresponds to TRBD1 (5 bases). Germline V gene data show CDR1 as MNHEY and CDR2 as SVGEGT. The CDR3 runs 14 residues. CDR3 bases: TGTGCCAGCAGTACAGGCGGTTCGAGAGAGGCCCAGTACTTC. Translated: CASSTGGSREAQYF.

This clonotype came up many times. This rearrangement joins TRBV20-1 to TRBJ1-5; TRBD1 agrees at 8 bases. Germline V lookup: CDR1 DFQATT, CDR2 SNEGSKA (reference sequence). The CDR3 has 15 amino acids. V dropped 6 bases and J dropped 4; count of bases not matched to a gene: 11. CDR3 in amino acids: CSARRVGQGNQPQHF. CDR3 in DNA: TGCAGTGCCAGACGGGTAGGACAGGGTAATCAGCCCCAGCATTTT.

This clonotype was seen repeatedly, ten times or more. In DNA, the CDR3 is TGTGCCAGCAGTTTAAGGGGACTAGCGGGATACTACGAGCAGTACTTC. Amino acid sequence: CASSLRGLAGYYEQYF. This chain connects TRBV12-3 or TRBV12-4 to TRBJ2-7, with 13 bases matching TRBD2. J was trimmed by 3 bases and V by 2 bases; bases with no gene match: 4. The CDR3 has 16 residues.

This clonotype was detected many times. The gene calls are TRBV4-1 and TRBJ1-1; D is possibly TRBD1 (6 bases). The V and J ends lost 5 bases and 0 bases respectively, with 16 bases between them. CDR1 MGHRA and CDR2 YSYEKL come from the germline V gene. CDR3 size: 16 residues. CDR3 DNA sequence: TGCGCCAGCAGCGACCGTAGGGGGGTCTTGAACACTGAAGCTTTCTTT. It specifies CASSDRRGVLNTEAFF.

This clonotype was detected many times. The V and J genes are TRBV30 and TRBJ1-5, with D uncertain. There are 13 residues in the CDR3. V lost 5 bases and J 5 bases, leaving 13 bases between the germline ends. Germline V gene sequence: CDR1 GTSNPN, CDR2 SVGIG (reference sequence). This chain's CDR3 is CAWAGGGHQPQHF. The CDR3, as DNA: TGTGCCTGGGCAGGAGGAGGTCATCAGCCCCAGCATTTT.

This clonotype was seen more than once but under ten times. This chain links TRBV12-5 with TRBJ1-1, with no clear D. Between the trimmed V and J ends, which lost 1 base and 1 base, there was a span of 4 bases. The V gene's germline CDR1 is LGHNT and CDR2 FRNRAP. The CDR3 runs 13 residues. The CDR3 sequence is CASGLAGNTEAFF. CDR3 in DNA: TGTGCTAGTGGTTTGGCAGGGAACACTGAAGCTTTCTTT.

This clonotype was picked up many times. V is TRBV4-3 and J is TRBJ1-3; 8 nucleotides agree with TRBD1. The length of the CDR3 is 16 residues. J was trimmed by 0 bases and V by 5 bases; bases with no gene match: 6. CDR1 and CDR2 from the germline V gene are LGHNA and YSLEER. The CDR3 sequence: CASSLGQALSGNTIYF. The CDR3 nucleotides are TGCGCCAGCAGCTTGGGACAGGCCCTCTCTGGAAACACCATATATTTT.

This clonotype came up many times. The CDR3 DNA reads as TGCGCCAGCAGCCAAGATAACAGGGGCTACACCTTC. Encoded protein: CASSQDNRGYTF. The chain is built from TRBV4-3 and TRBJ1-2; TRBD1 might be the D (5 bases). CDR3 length: 12 amino acids. The ends were cut back, 0 bases at V and 8 bases at J, with 7 bases in the middle. Germline loops: CDR1 LGHNA, CDR2 YSLEER.

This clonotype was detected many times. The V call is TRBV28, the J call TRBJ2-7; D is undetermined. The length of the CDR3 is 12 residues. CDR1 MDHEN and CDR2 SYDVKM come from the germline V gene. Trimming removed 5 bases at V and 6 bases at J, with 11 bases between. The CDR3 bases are TGTGCCAGCAGTCACCCTAATCTCGAGCAGTACTTC. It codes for CASSHPNLEQYF.

CDR3 sequence: CASSYRAENIQYF. CDR3 nucleotides: TGTGCCAGCAGCTACAGGGCGGAGAACATTCAGTACTTC. The chain recombines TRBV6-5 with TRBJ2-4; perhaps TRBD1 as D (6 bases). CDR3 length: 13 amino acids. From germline, CDR1 is MNHEY and CDR2 SVGAGI. Trimming shortened V by 6 bases and J by 7 bases, and 13 bases separated the two germline ends.

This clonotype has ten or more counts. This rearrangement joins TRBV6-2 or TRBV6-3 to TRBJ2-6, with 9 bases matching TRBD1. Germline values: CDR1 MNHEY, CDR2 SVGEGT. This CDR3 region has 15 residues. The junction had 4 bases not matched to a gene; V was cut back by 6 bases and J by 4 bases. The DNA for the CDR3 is TGTGCCAGCAGATACAGGGGGCTCGGGGCCAACGTCCTGACTTTC. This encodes CASRYRGLGANVLTF.

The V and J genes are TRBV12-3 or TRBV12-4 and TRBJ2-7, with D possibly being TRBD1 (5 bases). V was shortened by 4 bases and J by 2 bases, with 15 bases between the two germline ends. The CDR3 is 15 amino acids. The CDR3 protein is CASSSRRGTPYEQYF. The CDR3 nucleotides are TGTGCCAGCAGTTCCCGAAGGGGTACCCCCTACGAGCAGTACTTC.

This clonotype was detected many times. The DNA for the CDR3 is TGCAGTGCTAGACCCGGGGCTCTCGTCGAGCAGTACTTC. Translation gives CSARPGALVEQYF. V gene TRBV20-1 combines with J gene TRBJ2-7; D could derive from TRBD1 or TRBD2 (5 bases each). Trimming cost V 2 bases and J 6 bases, with 14 bases left between them. The CDR3 covers 13 residues. Germline CDR1 reads DFQATT; CDR2 reads SNEGSKA (reference sequence).

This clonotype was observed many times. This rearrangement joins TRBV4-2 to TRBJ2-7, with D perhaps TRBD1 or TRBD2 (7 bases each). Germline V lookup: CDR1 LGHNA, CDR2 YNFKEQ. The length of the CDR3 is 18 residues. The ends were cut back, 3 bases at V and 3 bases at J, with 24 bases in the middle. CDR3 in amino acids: CASSQDALGSGTDYEQYF. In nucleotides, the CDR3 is TGTGCCAGCAGCCAGGACGCCTTGGGAAGCGGGACAGACTACGAGCAGTACTTC.

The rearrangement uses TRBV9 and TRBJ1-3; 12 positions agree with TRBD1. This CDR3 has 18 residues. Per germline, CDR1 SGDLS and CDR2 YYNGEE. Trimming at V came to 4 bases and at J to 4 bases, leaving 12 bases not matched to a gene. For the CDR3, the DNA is TGTGCCAGCAGCACCCTACCGGGACAGGGGGCATCAGGAAACACCATATATTTT. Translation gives CASSTLPGQGASGNTIYF.

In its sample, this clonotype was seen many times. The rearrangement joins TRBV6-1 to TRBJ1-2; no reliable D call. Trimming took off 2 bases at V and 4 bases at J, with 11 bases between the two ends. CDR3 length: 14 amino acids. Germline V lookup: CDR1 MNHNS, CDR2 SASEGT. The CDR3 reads CASSETVSIYGYTF. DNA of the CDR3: TGTGCCAGCAGTGAAACAGTCTCAATCTATGGCTACACCTTC.

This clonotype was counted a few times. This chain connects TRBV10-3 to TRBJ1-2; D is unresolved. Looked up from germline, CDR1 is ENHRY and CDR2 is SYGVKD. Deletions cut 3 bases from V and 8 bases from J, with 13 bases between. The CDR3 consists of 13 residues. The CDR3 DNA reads TGTGCCATCAGTGATAGGACCGATCGGGGCTACACCTTC. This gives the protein CAISDRTDRGYTF.

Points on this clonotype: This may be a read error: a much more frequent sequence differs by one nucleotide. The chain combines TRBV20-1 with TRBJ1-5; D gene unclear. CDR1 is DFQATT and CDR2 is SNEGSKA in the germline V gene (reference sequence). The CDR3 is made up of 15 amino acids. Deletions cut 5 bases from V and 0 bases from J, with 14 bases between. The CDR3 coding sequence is TGCAGTGCTGCATCCGAGACACCTAGCAATCAGCCCCAGCATTTT. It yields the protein CSAASETPSNQPQHF.

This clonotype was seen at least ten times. The CDR3 loop is CAWSVGSEQYF. For the CDR3, the DNA is TGTGCCTGGAGTGTAGGATCCGAGCAGTACTTC. The chain links TRBV30 to TRBJ2-7; D remains unclear. The germline V and J ends were trimmed by 0 bases and 6 bases, with 6 bases remaining between them. The CDR3 extends over 11 amino acids. CDR1 and CDR2 from the germline V gene are GTSNPN and SVGIG (reference sequence).

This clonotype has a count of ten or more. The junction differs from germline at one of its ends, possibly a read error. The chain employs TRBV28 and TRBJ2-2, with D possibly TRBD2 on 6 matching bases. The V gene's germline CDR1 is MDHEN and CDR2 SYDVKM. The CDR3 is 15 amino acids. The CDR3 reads CASRPGGLPDQPGVF. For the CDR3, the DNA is TGTGCCAGCAGACCCGGTGGGCTACCTGACCAGCCGGGAGTTTTT.

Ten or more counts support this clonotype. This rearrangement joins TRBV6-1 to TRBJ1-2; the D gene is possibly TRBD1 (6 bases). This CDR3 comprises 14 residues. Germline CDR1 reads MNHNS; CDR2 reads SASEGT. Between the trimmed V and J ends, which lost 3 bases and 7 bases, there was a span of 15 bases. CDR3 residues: CASSDKARGSGYTF. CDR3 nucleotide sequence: TGTGCCAGCAGTGATAAAGCCAGGGGAAGTGGCTACACCTTC.

CDR3 sequence (DNA): TGTGCCAGCAGTGACCAGGCGGAGCAGAACACTGAAGCTTTCTTT. Residues: CASSDQAEQNTEAFF. The rearrangement joins TRBV6-1 to TRBJ1-1; no firm D call. Germline CDR1 and CDR2: MNHNS and SASEGT. The CDR3 loop spans 15 amino acids. Trimming removed 3 bases from V and 1 base from J, with 12 bases in between.

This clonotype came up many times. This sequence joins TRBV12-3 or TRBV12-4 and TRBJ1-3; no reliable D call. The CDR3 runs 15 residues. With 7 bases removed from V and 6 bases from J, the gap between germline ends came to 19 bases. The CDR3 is CASTSGRTYENTIYF. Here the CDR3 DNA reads TGTGCCAGCACCTCGGGCCGGACCTATGAAAACACCATATATTTT.

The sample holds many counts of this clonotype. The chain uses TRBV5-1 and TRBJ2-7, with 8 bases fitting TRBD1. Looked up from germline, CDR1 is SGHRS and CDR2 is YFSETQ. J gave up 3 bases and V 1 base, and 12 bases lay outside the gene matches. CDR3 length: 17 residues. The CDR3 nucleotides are TGCGCCAGCAGCTTGCGGGCAGGGGGCGTCTCGGGCTACGAGCAGTACTTC. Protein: CASSLRAGGVSGYEQYF.

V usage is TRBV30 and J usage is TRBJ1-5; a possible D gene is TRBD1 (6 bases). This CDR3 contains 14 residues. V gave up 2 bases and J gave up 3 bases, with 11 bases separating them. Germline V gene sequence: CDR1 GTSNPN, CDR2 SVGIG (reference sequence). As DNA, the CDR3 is TGTGCCTGGAGTTTGGGACACACCAATCAGCCCCAGCATTTT. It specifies CAWSLGHTNQPQHF.

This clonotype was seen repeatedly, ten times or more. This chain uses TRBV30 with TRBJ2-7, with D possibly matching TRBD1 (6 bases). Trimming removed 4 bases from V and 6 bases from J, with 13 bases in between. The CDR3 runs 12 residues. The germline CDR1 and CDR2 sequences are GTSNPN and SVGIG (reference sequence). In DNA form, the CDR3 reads TGTGCCTGGAATTTACAGGGTGGCGAGCAGTACTTC. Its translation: CAWNLQGGEQYF.

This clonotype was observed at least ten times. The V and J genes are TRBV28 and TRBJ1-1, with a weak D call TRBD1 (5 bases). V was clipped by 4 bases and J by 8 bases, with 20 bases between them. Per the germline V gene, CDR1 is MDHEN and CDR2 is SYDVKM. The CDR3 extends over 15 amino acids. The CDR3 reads CASSSIRDGAHEAFF. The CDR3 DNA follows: TGTGCCAGCAGTTCCATCCGGGACGGAGCCCACGAAGCTTTCTTT.

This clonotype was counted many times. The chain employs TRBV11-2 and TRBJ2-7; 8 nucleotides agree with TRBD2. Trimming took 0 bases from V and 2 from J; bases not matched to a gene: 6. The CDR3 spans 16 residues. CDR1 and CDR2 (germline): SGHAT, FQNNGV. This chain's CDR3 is CASSLEAGVLTYEQYF. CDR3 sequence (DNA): TGTGCCAGCAGCTTAGAAGCGGGGGTCCTGACCTACGAGCAGTACTTC. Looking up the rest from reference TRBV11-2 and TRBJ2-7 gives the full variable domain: EAGVAQSPRYKIIEKRQSVAFWCNPISGHATLYWYQQILGQGPKLLIQFQNNGVVDDSQLPKDRFSAERLKGVDSTLKIQPAKLEDSAVYLCASSLEAGVLTYEQYFGPGTRLTVT.

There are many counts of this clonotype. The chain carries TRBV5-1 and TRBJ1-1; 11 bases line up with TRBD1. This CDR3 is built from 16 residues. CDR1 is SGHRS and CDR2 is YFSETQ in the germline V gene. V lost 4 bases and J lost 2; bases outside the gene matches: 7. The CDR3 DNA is TGCGCCAGCAGCATCGGGACAGGGGGAGTAAACACTGAAGCTTTCTTT. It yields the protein CASSIGTGGVNTEAFF.